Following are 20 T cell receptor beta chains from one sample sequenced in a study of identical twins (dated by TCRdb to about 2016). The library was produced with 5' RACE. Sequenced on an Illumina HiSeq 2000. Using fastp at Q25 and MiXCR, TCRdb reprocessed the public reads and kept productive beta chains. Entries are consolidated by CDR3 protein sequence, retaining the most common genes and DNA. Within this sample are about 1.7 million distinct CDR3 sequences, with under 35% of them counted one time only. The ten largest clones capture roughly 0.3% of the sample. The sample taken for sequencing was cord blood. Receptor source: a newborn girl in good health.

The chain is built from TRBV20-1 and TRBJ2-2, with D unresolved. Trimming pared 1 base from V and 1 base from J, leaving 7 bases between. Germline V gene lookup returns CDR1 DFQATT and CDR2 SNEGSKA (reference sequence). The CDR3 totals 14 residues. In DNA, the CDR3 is TGCAGTGCTAGAGCGTGGGGGAACACCGGGGAGCTGTTTTTT. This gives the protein CSARAWGNTGELFF.

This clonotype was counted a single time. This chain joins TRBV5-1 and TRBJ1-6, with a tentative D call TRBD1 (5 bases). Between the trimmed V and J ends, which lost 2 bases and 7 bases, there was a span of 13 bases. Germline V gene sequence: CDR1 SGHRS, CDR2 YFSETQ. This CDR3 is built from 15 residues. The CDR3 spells CASSFQGDINSPLHF. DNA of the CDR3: TGCGCCAGCAGCTTCCAGGGAGATATCAATTCACCCCTCCACTTT.

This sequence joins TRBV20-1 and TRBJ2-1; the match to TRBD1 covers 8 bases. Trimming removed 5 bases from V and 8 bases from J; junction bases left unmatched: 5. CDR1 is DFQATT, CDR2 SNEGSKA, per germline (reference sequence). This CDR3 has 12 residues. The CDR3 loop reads CSASNRGDEQFF. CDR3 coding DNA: TGCAGTGCTTCCAACAGGGGGGATGAGCAGTTCTTC.

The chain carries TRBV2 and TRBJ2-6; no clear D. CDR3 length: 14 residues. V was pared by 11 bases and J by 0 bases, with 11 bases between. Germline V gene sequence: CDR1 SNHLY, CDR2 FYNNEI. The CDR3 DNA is TGTGCCGGCACATGGAACTCTGGGGCCAACGTCCTGACTTTC. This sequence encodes CAGTWNSGANVLTF.

CDR3 sequence reads: CSAREGDRGIWEQFF. The CDR3 nucleotides read TGCAGTGCTAGAGAGGGAGACAGGGGGATATGGGAGCAGTTCTTC. This rearrangement joins TRBV20-1 to TRBJ2-1; 9 positions match TRBD1. CDR3 length equals 15 residues. The V gene end was trimmed by 0 bases and the J gene end by 10 bases; junction bases not matched to a gene: 10. Per the germline V gene, CDR1 is DFQATT and CDR2 is SNEGSKA (reference sequence).

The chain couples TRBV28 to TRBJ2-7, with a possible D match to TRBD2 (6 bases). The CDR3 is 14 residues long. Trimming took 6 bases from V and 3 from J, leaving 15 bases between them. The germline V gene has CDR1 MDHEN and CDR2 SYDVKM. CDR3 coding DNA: TGTGCCAGCAGCCCCGCAGGTAGCGGCTACGAGCAGTACTTC. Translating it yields CASSPAGSGYEQYF. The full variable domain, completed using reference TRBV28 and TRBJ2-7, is DVKVTQSSRYLVKRTGEKVFLECVQDMDHENMFWYRQDPGLGLRLIYFSYDVKMKEKGDIPEGYSVSREKKERFSLILESASTNQTSMYLCASSPAGSGYEQYFGPGTRLTVT.

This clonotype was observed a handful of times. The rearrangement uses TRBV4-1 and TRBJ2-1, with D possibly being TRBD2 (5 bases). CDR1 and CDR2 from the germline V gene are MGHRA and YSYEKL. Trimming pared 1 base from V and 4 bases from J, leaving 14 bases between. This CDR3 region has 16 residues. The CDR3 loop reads CASSQAPVRGYNEQFF. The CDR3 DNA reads TGCGCCAGCAGCCAAGCGCCGGTCCGAGGGTACAATGAGCAGTTCTTC.

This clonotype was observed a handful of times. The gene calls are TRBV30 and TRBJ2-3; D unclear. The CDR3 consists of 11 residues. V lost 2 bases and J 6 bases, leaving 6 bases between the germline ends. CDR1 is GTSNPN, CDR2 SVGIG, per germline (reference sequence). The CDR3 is CAWSRADTQYF. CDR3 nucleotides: TGTGCCTGGAGTCGGGCGGATACGCAGTATTTT.

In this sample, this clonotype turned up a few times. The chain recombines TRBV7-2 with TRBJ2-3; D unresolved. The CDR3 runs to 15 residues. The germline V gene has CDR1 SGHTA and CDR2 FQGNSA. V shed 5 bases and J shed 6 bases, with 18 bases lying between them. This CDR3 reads CASSLLGSLGDTQYF. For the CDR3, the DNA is TGTGCCAGCAGCCTGTTGGGTTCACTTGGGGATACGCAGTATTTT.

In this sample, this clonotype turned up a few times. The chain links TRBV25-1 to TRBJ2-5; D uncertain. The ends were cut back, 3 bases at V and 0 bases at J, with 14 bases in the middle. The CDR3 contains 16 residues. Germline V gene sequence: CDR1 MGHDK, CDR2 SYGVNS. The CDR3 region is CASSDGYQRYQETQYF. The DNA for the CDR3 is TGTGCCAGCAGTGATGGCTACCAGAGGTACCAAGAGACCCAGTACTTC.

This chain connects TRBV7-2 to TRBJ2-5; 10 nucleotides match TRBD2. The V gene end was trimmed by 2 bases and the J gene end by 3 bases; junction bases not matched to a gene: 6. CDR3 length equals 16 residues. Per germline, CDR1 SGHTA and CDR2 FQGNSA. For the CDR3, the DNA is TGTGCCAGCAGCTTATTAGCGGGAGGTACAAAAGAGACCCAGTACTTC. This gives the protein CASSLLAGGTKETQYF.

CDR3 DNA: TGCAGTGCTAGAGAGGAACAGCAAGAGACCCAGTACTTC. As protein: CSAREEQQETQYF. The rearrangement joins TRBV20-1 to TRBJ2-7; D gene ambiguous. The end of the DNA is better explained by TRBJ2-5, so the J call may be wrong. The germline V gene encodes CDR1 DFQATT and CDR2 SNEGSKA (reference sequence). CDR3 length equals 13 residues.

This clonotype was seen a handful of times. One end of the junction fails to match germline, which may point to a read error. The CDR3 sequence is CAIQGPLTDTQYF. The CDR3 DNA is TGCGCAATACAGGGGCCGCTCACAGATACGCAGTATTTT. V and J are TRBV28 and TRBJ2-3; 7 bases align to TRBD1. CDR1 and CDR2 from the germline V gene are MDHEN and SYDVKM. The CDR3 length is 13 residues. Supplemented by reference TRBV28 and TRBJ2-3, the full variable domain reads DVKVTQSSRYLVKRTGEKVFLECVQDMDHENMFWYRQDPGLGLRLIYFSYDVKMKEKGDIPEGYSVSREKKERFSLILESASTNQTSMYLCAIQGPLTDTQYFGPGTRLTVL.

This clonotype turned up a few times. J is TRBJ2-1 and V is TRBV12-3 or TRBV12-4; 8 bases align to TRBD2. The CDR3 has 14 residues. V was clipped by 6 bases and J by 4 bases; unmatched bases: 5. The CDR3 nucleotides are TGTGCCAGCAGCCGGGGGGGCCAGTACAATGAGCAGTTCTTC. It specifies CASSRGGQYNEQFF.

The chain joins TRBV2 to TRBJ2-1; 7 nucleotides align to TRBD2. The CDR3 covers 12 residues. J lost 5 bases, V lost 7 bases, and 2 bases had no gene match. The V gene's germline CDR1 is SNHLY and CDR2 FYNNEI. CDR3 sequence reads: CASNGLDNEQFF. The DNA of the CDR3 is TGTGCCAGCAACGGACTAGACAATGAGCAGTTCTTC.

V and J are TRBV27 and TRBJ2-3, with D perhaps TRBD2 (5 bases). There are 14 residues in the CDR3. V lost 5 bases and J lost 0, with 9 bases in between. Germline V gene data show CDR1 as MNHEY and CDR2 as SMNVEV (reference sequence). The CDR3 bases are TGTGCCAGCAGTGACGGGATTAGCACAGATACGCAGTATTTT. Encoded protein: CASSDGISTDTQYF.

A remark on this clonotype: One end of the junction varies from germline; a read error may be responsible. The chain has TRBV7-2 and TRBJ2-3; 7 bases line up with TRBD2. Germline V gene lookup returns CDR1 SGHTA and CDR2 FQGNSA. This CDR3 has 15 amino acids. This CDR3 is CASSLPPSGTVTQYF. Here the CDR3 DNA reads TGTGCCAGCAGCTTGCCCCCTAGCGGCACAGTTACGCAGTATTTT.

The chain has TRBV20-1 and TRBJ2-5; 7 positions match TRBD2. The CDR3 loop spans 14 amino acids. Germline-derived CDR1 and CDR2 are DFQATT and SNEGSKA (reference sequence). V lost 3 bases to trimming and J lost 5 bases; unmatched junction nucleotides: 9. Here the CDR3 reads CSARARAGVETQYF. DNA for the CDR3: TGCAGTGCTAGGGCTCGGGCGGGAGTGGAGACCCAGTACTTC.

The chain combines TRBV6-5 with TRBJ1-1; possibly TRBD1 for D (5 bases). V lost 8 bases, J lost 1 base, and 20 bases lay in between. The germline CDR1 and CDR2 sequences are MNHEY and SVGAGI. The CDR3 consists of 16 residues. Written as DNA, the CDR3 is TGTGCCAGCGGTTGGGGAGGAGGGGCGAGGAACACTGAAGCTTTCTTT. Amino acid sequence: CASGWGGGARNTEAFF.

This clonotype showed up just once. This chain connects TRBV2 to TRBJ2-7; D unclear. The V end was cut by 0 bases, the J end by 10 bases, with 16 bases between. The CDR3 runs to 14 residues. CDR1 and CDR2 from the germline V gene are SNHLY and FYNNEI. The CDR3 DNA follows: TGTGCCAGCAGTGAAGCGCTTCTGGGCCCCCCCCAGTACTTC. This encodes CASSEALLGPPQYF.